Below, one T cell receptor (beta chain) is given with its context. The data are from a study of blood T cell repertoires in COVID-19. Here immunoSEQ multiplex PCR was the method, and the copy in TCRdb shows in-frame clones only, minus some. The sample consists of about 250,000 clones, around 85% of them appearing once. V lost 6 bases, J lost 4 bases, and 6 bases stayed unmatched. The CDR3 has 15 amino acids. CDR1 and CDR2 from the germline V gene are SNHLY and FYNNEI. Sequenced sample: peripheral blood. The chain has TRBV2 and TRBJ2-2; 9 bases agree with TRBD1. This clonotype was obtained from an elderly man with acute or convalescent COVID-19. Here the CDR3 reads CASRLGQGLTGELFF. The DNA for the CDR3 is TGTGCCAGCAGGCTGGGACAGGGACTCACCGGGGAGCTGTTTTTT.